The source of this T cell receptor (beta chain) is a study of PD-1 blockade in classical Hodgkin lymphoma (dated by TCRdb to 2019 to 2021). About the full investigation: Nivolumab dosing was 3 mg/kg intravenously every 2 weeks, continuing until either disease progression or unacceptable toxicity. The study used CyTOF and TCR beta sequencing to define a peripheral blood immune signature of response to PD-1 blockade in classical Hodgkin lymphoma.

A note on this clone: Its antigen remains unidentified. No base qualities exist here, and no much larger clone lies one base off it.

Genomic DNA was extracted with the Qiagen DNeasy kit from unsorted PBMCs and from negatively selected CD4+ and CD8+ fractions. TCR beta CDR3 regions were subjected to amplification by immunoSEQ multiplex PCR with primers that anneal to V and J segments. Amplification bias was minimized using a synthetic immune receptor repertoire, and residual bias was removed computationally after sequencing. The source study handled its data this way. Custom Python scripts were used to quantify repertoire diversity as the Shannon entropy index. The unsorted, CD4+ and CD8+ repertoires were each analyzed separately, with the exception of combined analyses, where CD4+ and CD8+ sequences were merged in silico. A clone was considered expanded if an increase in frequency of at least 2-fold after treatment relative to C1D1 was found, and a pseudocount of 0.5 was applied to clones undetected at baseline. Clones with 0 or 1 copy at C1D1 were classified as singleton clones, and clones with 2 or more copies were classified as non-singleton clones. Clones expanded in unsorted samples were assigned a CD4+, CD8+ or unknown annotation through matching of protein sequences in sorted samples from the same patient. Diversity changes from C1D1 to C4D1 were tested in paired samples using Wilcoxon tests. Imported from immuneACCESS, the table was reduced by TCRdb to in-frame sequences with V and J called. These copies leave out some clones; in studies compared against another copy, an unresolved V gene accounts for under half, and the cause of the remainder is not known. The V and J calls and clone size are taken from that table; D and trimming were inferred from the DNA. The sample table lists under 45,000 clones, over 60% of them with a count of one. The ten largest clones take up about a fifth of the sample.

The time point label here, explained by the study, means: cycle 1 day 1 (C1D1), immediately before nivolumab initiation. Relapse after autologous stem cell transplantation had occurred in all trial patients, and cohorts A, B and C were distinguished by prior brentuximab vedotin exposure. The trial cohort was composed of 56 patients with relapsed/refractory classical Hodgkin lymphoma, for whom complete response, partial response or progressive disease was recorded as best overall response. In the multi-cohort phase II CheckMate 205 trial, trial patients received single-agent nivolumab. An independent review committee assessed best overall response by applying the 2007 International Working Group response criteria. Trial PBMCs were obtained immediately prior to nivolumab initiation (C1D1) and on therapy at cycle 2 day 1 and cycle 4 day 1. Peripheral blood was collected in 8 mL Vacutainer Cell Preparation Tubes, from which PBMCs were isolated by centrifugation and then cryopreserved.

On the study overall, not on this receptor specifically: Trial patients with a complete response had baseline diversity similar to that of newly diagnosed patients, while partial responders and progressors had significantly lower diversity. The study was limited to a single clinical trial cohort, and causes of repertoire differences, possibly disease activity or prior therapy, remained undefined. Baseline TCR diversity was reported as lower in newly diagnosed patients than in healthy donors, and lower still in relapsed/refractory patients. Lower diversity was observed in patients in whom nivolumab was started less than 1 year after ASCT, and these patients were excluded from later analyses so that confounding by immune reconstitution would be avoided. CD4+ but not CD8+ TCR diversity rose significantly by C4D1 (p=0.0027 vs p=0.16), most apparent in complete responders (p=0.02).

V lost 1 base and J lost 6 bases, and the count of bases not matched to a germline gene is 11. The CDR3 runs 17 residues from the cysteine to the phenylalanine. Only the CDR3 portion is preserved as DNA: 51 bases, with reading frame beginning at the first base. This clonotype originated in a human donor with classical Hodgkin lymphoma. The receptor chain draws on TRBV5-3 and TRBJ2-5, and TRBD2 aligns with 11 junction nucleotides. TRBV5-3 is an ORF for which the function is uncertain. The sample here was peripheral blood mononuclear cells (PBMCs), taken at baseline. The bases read TGTGCCAGAAGCTTGTCGGGTAGCGGGAGGGCCTTGAAGACCCAGTACTTC. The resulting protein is CARSLSGSGRALKTQYF.